This T cell receptor (beta chain) was recovered during a study of OX40 agonist ivuxolimab in advanced cancers. Produced via immunoSEQ multiplex PCR; TCRdb's table is partial and in-frame only. The sample yields under 100,000 clones, 75% to 90% seen once. Germline values: CDR1 GTSNPN, CDR2 SVGIG (reference sequence). The CDR3 consists of 14 residues. With 2 bases clipped from V and 5 bases from J, the junction kept 8 bases outside the gene matches. General study points: Antigen targets of the expanded peripheral T cells went undetermined.

Of note for this clone: Its matching antigen is unknown.

Sequencing was performed on CD4+ or CD8+ T cells sorted from blood, taken in a trial of the OX40 agonist ivuxolimab. V is TRBV30 and J is TRBJ1-2; 7 bases line up with TRBD1. This receptor was taken from an adult with an advanced solid tumor such as melanoma, head and neck, liver or kidney cancer. The CDR3: CAWSRGQYKYGYTF. The CDR3 nucleotides are TGTGCCTGGAGTAGGGGACAGTATAAGTATGGCTACACCTTC.